This TCR beta chain was recorded in a study of blood T cell repertoires in COVID-19. About the research overall: The United States, Italy and Spain supplied acute and convalescent COVID-19 samples.

Trimming cost V 2 bases and J 3 bases, with 5 bases left between them. The CDR3 covers 13 residues. Germline values: CDR1 KGHSH, CDR2 LQKENI. Cohort 3 recovery required two negative PCRs, clearance, or symptom resolution. The assay was immunoSEQ multiplex PCR, and TCRdb's table has in-frame clones only and misses some. Of under 450,000 clones in the sample, roughly 84% were seen once. The origin of this receptor is a woman aged 25 to 39 who had recovered from COVID-19. The rearrangement uses TRBV18 and TRBJ1-5, with no clear D. Sequenced material: PBMCs or T cells enriched from blood (not recorded which). The CDR3 DNA reads TGTGCCAGCTCACCAGGGCTCAATCAGCCCCAGCATTTT. Translation gives CASSPGLNQPQHF. The full variable domain, completed using reference TRBV18 and TRBJ1-5, is NAGVMQNPRHLVRRRGQEARLRCSPMKGHSHVYWYRQLPEEGLKFMVYLQKENIIDESGMPKERFSAEFPKEGPSILRIQQVVRGDSAAYFCASSPGLNQPQHFGDGTRLSIL.